Presented here are 6 T cell receptor beta chains from one specimen sequenced in a study of a mutant IDH1 vaccine in newly diagnosed glioma. Libraries were prepared by immunoSEQ multiplex PCR; TCRdb keeps only in-frame clonotypes and omits some of them. The sample has 35,000 to 55,000 clones, 81% seen once. The sample's time point: week 35, safety follow-up. In the vaccine, a single dose held 300 ug of the mutant IDH1 20-mer peptide, along with topical imiquimod. Their antigens remain unidentified. Sequenced material: PBMCs, taken from a glioma patient whose treatment included an IDH1 peptide vaccine. These TCRs come from a middle-aged woman with glioma. Some clones in this sample may be carry-over from other donors' samples.

The chain couples TRBV28 to TRBJ2-6; 11 bases are shared with TRBD2. V lost 6 bases, J lost 2 bases, and 3 bases stayed unmatched. This CDR3 is 16 amino acids long. CDR1 is MDHEN, CDR2 SYDVKM, per germline. CDR3 sequence: CASRIAGGTGANVLTF. CDR3 in DNA: TGTGCCAGCAGGATAGCGGGGGGGACTGGGGCCAACGTCCTGACTTTC.

Written as DNA, the CDR3 is TGTGCCAGCAGCGAAGAGCGGGCGTTCGAGTACCAAGAGACCCAGTACTTC. It translates to CASSEERAFEYQETQYF. This rearrangement joins TRBV7-2 to TRBJ2-5; maybe TRBD2 (6 bases). CDR3 size: 17 residues. Germline CDR1 reads SGHTA; CDR2 reads FQGNSA. Between the trimmed V and J ends, which lost 5 bases and 0 bases, there was a span of 19 bases. The entire variable domain, with the rest obtained from reference TRBV7-2 and TRBJ2-5, is as follows: GAGVSQSPSNKVTEKGKDVELRCDPISGHTALYWYRQSLGQGLEFLIYFQGNSAPDKSGLPSDRFSAERTGGSVSTLTIQRTQQEDSAVYLCASSEERAFEYQETQYFGPGTRLLVL.

The rearrangement uses TRBV6-5 and TRBJ1-1, with D tentatively TRBD1 (5 bases). Germline CDR1 is MNHEY and CDR2 is SVGAGI. Trimming took 2 bases from V and 7 from J, leaving 8 bases between them. This CDR3 has 12 amino acids. Written as DNA, the CDR3 is TGTGCCAGCAGTTACGTGGGACGTGAAGCTTTCTTT. It specifies CASSYVGREAFF.

This chain connects TRBV2 to TRBJ2-7; possibly TRBD2 for D (5 bases). Trimming took off 7 bases at V and 3 bases at J, with 10 bases between the two ends. The CDR3 is 12 amino acids. Germline lookup yields CDR1 SNHLY and CDR2 FYNNEI. DNA for the CDR3: TGTGCCAGCACGGCTAGCCTCTACGAGCAGTACTTC. Translation gives CASTASLYEQYF.

Details on this clone: The same CDR3 can be traced to other DNA sequences in this sample. The genes are TRBV7-3 and TRBJ2-1, with TRBD2 matching 7 bases. In germline, CDR1 is SGHTA, CDR2 FQGTGA. This CDR3 has 14 residues. The V segment lost 4 bases and the J segment 1 base; nucleotides outside the gene matches: 1. CDR3 protein: CASSSGGSYNEQFF. As DNA, the CDR3 is TGTGCCAGCAGCTCGGGAGGTTCCTACAATGAGCAGTTCTTC.

This clone was picked up a small number of times. CDR3 sequence: CASSQGLAGARTGELFF. CDR3 sequence (DNA): TGCGCCAGCAGCCAAGGGTTAGCGGGAGCCCGGACCGGGGAGCTGTTTTTT. This rearrangement joins TRBV4-1 to TRBJ2-2, with TRBD2 matching over 9 bases. Unmatched junction bases numbered 8, after V lost 1 base and J lost 5 bases. The CDR3 extends over 17 amino acids. Germline V lookup: CDR1 MGHRA, CDR2 YSYEKL.